This T cell receptor beta chain was recovered during a study of T-cell memory formation after mild COVID-19. MiXCR, run by TCRdb on the 5' RACE reads, gives a single entry per CDR3 protein. The sample yields roughly 240,000 distinct CDR3 sequences, less than 20% seen once. The CDR3 is 14 amino acids. V lost 7 bases to trimming and J lost 6 bases, with 16 bases between them. In its sample, this clonotype was seen many times. The gene calls are TRBV12-3 or TRBV12-4 and TRBJ2-1, with a tentative D call TRBD1 (6 bases). The sequence was obtained from an adult woman who had mild COVID-19 (a few samples of this study predate the infection). Cell type and time point are not known. Sequencing input: PBMCs or a T cell subset sorted from them (not recorded which). The chain's CDR3 is CASTNLGGSNEQFF. The CDR3 nucleotides are TGTGCCAGCACCAACCTAGGGGGATCCAATGAGCAGTTCTTC.